This TCR beta chain was recorded in a study of shared clonotypes between healthy human individuals. Overall study context: Three CD4 naive, three CD4 memory, two CD8 naive and one CD8 memory plate were used per donor.

The study enrolled healthy HIV-negative adults without recent acute infections or vaccinations as donors. Clones were sequenced by immunoSEQ multiplex PCR, and TCRdb holds only the in-frame ones, with some missing. The table includes roughly 2.6 million clones, more than 80% detected once. The V end lost 5 bases, the J end lost 2 bases, and 23 bases lay between the germline ends. The CDR3 runs to 17 residues. Sequences were obtained from naive CD4+ T cells sorted from blood. This sample's subset: CD45RA+ positively selected. This chain uses TRBV5-3 with TRBJ2-7, with TRBD2 as a possible D gene (5 bases). TRBV5-3 is assigned to the ORF class and has an uncertain function. This clonotype originated in a young man in good health. The CDR3 DNA is TGTGCCAGAAGTCGGGCGGGCAGAAAACAAACTACCTACGAGCAGTACTTC. Its protein product is CARSRAGRKQTTYEQYF.